Listed here are 26 T cell receptor beta chains from one sample, sequenced in a study of regulatory T cells in long-lasting Graves disease. Arm-PCR of CDR3 regions and iRepertoire HTBI primers were used to build TCR beta libraries. TCRdb analysed the multiplex PCR reads with MiXCR anew, one entry per CDR3 protein. The sample includes a few hundred thousand distinct CDR3 sequences, about a sixth of them seen just once. Time point in this sample: newly diagnosed GD, antithyroid drugs for less than 3 months. Extracted PBMC RNA gave rise to the TCR library. The sample was also reused in another study, on T cells in Graves' hyperthyroidism and ophthalmopathy.

The source material was peripheral blood mononuclear cells (PBMCs), sampled at new diagnosis, from a patient treated with antithyroid drugs. The receptors derive from a man aged 35-49 years with Graves disease.

This clonotype was detected a few times. The rearrangement links TRBV28 to TRBJ1-4; 7 bases fit TRBD1. Unmatched junction bases numbered 13, after V lost 2 bases and J lost 7 bases. CDR3 length: 17 residues. Germline assignment: CDR1 MDHEN and CDR2 SYDVKM. CDR3 protein: CASSLVTGLQWSEKLFF. The CDR3 nucleotides are TGTGCCAGCAGTTTAGTGACAGGGTTGCAGTGGAGTGAAAAACTGTTTTTT.

This clonotype was observed at least ten times. The chain joins TRBV20-1 to TRBJ2-5, with a weak D call TRBD2 (6 bases). CDR1 is DFQATT, CDR2 SNEGSKA, per germline (reference sequence). With 2 bases removed from V and 0 bases from J, the gap between germline ends came to 13 bases. The CDR3 loop spans 15 amino acids. CDR3 region: CSARRWGVHQETQYF. The CDR3 DNA sequence: TGCAGTGCTAGACGGTGGGGGGTTCACCAAGAGACCCAGTACTTC.

This clonotype was detected a few times. The rearrangement uses TRBV4-1 and TRBJ2-7; a weak D match, TRBD2 (5 bases). This CDR3 region has 16 residues. V gave up 2 bases and J gave up 6 bases, with 20 bases separating them. Germline loops: CDR1 MGHRA, CDR2 YSYEKL. The CDR3 region has the DNA TGCGCCAGCAGCCAAATACGTCCCGGGATGACCCTCGAGCAGTACTTC. Residues: CASSQIRPGMTLEQYF.

V usage is TRBV9 and J usage is TRBJ2-3, with D possibly matching TRBD2 (5 bases). The CDR3 has 15 residues. The ends were cut back, 2 bases at V and 6 bases at J, with 16 bases in the middle. Germline CDR1 and CDR2: SGDLS and YYNGEE. CDR3 DNA sequence: TGTGCCAGCAGCGTCGTCGCCGGACTCGCGGATACGCAGTATTTT. Translated, it gives CASSVVAGLADTQYF.

Ten or more counts support this clonotype. The chain joins TRBV12-3 or TRBV12-4 to TRBJ1-2; weak D call: TRBD1 (6 bases). The CDR3 is made up of 15 amino acids. V lost 5 bases to trimming and J lost 2 bases, with 15 bases between them. The CDR3 DNA reads TGTGCCAGCAGTAACGGACAGATGCTGAACTATGGCTACACCTTC. It encodes CASSNGQMLNYGYTF.

V gene TRBV2 combines with J gene TRBJ1-6; maybe TRBD1 (6 bases). Trimming shortened V by 8 bases and J by 8 bases, and 16 bases separated the two germline ends. The germline gives CDR1 SNHLY, CDR2 FYNNEI. This CDR3 has 14 residues. CDR3 residues: CASDDGGSDSPLHF. The CDR3 DNA is TGTGCCAGCGATGACGGGGGCAGTGATTCACCCCTCCACTTT.

In its sample, this clonotype was seen a few times. The DNA for the CDR3 is TGTGCCAGCAGTGTATTTACACCCCCCTACGAGCAGTACTTC. The encoded protein is CASSVFTPPYEQYF. The rearrangement links TRBV25-1 to TRBJ2-3, with D unclear. The J call could be wrong; TRBJ2-7 is a better fit for the DNA end. Germline CDR1 MGHDK, CDR2 SYGVNS. The CDR3 sequence is 14 residues long.

Concerning this clonotype itself: This likely stems from a read error, as it lies one base from a far larger clone. This chain connects TRBV28 to TRBJ2-7, with 10 bases lining up with TRBD2. The CDR3 totals 15 residues. The V gene end was trimmed by 8 bases and the J gene end by 7 bases; junction bases not matched to a gene: 14. From germline, CDR1 is MDHEN and CDR2 SYDVKM. The CDR3 here is CASSPAGGRDNEQYF. CDR3 nucleotides: TGTGCCAGCTCACCAGCGGGGGGGCGAGACAATGAGCAGTACTTC.

A word on this clonotype: A single base is all that separates this from a far larger clone, so a read error is likely. The conserved phenylalanine or tryptophan is not found at the CDR3 terminus, so this likely reflects a read error. CDR3 loop: CAWSNNYGYTL. The CDR3 nucleotides are TGTGCCTGGAGTAACAACTATGGCTACACCCTC. This sequence joins TRBV30 and TRBJ2-1; D not resolved. The last part of the DNA fits TRBJ1-2 better; the J call may be wrong. CDR3 length: 11 residues. Germline-derived CDR1 and CDR2 are GTSNPN and SVGIG (reference sequence).

The V gene is TRBV4-1, the J gene TRBJ2-7, with 9 bases identical to TRBD2. Germline V gene lookup returns CDR1 MGHRA and CDR2 YSYEKL. CDR3 length: 15 amino acids. With V trimmed by 1 base and J by 0 bases, 1 base remained unmatched. CDR3 in amino acids: CASSQASGISYEQYF. The CDR3 DNA reads TGCGCCAGCAGCCAAGCTAGCGGGATCTCCTACGAGCAGTACTTC.

This clonotype was seen many times. The genes are TRBV4-2 and TRBJ2-7; D remains unclear. Germline CDR1 reads LGHNA; CDR2 reads YNFKEQ. Trimming took off 0 bases at V and 4 bases at J, with 4 bases between the two ends. The CDR3 totals 12 residues. The CDR3 coding sequence is TGTGCCAGCAGCCAAGATAAGTACGAGCAGTACTTC. Translating it yields CASSQDKYEQYF.

In its sample, this clonotype was seen many times. The chain employs TRBV5-6 and TRBJ1-1; D is perhaps TRBD1 (5 bases). V was trimmed by 4 bases and J by 9 bases, leaving 19 bases between them. The CDR3 runs 14 residues. Germline V gene data show CDR1 as SGHDT and CDR2 as YYEEEE. The CDR3 region is CASSRGRFLKQAFF. The CDR3 DNA reads as TGTGCCAGCAGCCGGGGGAGATTCTTGAAACAAGCTTTCTTT.

There are many counts of this clonotype. The chain combines TRBV5-5 with TRBJ1-1; D perhaps matches TRBD1 (5 bases). With 1 base removed from V and 3 bases from J, the gap between germline ends came to 13 bases. Germline CDR1 and CDR2: SGHKS and YYEKEE (reference sequence). This CDR3 has 15 residues. The CDR3 DNA reads TGTGCCAGCAGCTTGAGGCCCGGGGGTGACACTGAAGCTTTCTTT. Protein sequence: CASSLRPGGDTEAFF.

This clonotype was counted many times. J is TRBJ2-1 and V is TRBV2, with 7 positions matching TRBD1. Trimming took 8 bases from V and 4 from J; bases not matched to a gene: 2. From germline, CDR1 is SNHLY and CDR2 FYNNEI. CDR3 size: 12 residues. The CDR3 is CASGTAYNEQFF. The CDR3 coding sequence is TGTGCCAGCGGGACAGCGTACAATGAGCAGTTCTTC.

This clonotype has a count of ten or more. V is TRBV12-3 or TRBV12-4 and J is TRBJ2-7; either TRBD1 or TRBD2 may fit D (5 bases each). V lost 2 bases and J lost 3, with 11 bases in between. The CDR3 is made up of 14 amino acids. The CDR3 loop is CASSLYEGLYEQYF. Written as DNA, the CDR3 is TGTGCCAGCAGTTTATATGAGGGGCTCTACGAGCAGTACTTC.

About this clonotype itself: This may stem from a read error, because a much larger clone lies one nucleotide away. The CDR3 nucleotides read TGTGCCAGCAGTTCCTCCGACGCACGCGAGGGGATCAATTACGAGCAGTACTTC. This sequence encodes CASSSSDAREGINYEQYF. The chain joins TRBV6-9 to TRBJ2-7, with D tentatively TRBD1 or TRBD2 (5 bases each). V dropped 4 bases and J dropped 4 bases, with 26 bases sitting between them. CDR1 is MNHGY, CDR2 SVAAGI, per germline. This CDR3 contains 18 residues.

The chain employs TRBV3-1 and TRBJ1-6; D not resolved. This CDR3 has 16 amino acids. Trimming took off 1 base at V and 7 bases at J, with 14 bases between the two ends. CDR1 is LGHDT, CDR2 YNNKEL, per germline (reference sequence). The CDR3, as DNA: TGTGCCAGCAGCCAAGTTTTCCTCTTCAAGAATTCACCCCTCCACTTT. This translates into CASSQVFLFKNSPLHF.

This clonotype was recorded many times. CDR3 residues: CASSYLRAGETQYF. The DNA for the CDR3 is TGTGCCAGCTCATATCTCAGGGCAGGAGAGACCCAGTACTTC. V gene TRBV18 combines with J gene TRBJ2-5; tentative D call: TRBD1 (5 bases). The CDR3 is made up of 14 amino acids. Per the germline V gene, CDR1 is KGHSH and CDR2 is LQKENI. Trimming pared 5 bases from V and 4 bases from J, leaving 14 bases between.

To note about this clonotype: A much more abundant neighbour one base away suggests this may be a read error. The gene calls are TRBV11-3 and TRBJ2-2, with D possibly being TRBD1 or TRBD2 (5 bases each). Germline assignment: CDR1 SGHNT and CDR2 YENEEA. The CDR3 is 13 residues long. CDR3 coding DNA: TGTGCCGGCAGCGCCCGGGGCTACGGGGAGCTGTTTTTT. Protein: CAGSARGYGELFF.

In its sample, this clonotype was seen many times. The chain is built from TRBV2 and TRBJ1-1; D gene uncertain. V was shortened by 6 bases and J by 5 bases, with 19 bases between the two germline ends. CDR3 length: 15 residues. CDR1 and CDR2 (germline): SNHLY, FYNNEI. The CDR3 loop reads CASRVAGFRGTEAFF. The CDR3 region has the DNA TGTGCCAGCAGGGTGGCGGGGTTTCGGGGAACTGAAGCTTTCTTT.

This clonotype was detected many times. The chain couples TRBV12-3 or TRBV12-4 to TRBJ1-2; D uncertain. Trimming removed 5 bases from V and 3 bases from J, with 4 bases in between. This CDR3 has 11 residues. CDR3 in amino acids: CASSHYYGYTF. In nucleotides, the CDR3 is TGTGCCAGCAGTCACTACTATGGCTACACCTTC.

The chain carries TRBV20-1 and TRBJ2-1; TRBD1 aligns across 9 bases. The CDR3 has 15 amino acids. V dropped 0 bases and J dropped 7; count of bases not matched to a gene: 7. Germline V gene lookup returns CDR1 DFQATT and CDR2 SNEGSKA (reference sequence). The CDR3, as DNA: TGCAGTGCTAGAGATCCGGGACAGGGTTGGAATGAGCAGTTCTTC. This codes for CSARDPGQGWNEQFF.

This clonotype was seen many times. The chain couples TRBV20-1 to TRBJ1-1; D might be TRBD1 (5 bases). The CDR3 totals 12 residues. The germline gives CDR1 DFQATT, CDR2 SNEGSKA (reference sequence). Here the CDR3 DNA reads TGCGGTTACGGGGGTGTGAGAACTGAAGCTTTCTTT. Its protein is CGYGGVRTEAFF.

This clonotype has a handful of counts. This rearrangement joins TRBV7-2 to TRBJ2-6, with D possibly being TRBD1 (6 bases). Trimming took 8 bases from V and 0 from J, leaving 14 bases between them. The CDR3 is made up of 16 amino acids. Germline V gene lookup returns CDR1 SGHTA and CDR2 FQGNSA. The CDR3 nucleotides read TGTGCCAGCCATCGGACAGCCGGCTCTGGGGCCAACGTCCTGACTTTC. Protein product: CASHRTAGSGANVLTF.

This rearrangement joins TRBV20-1 to TRBJ1-6; 8 nucleotides match TRBD1. CDR3 length: 15 amino acids. Germline V lookup: CDR1 DFQATT, CDR2 SNEGSKA (reference sequence). V lost 7 bases and J lost 9; bases outside the gene matches: 14. The CDR3, as DNA: TGCAGTGTTCCGCCTCCGACAGGGGTTAGTTCACCCCTCCACTTT. Amino acid sequence: CSVPPPTGVSSPLHF.

Details on this clonotype: A far larger clone is off by one base, so a read error is likely. The chain couples TRBV11-2 to TRBJ2-1; TRBD2 is a possible D gene (6 bases). With the DNA end fitting TRBJ2-3 better, the J assignment may be wrong. Germline V gene data show CDR1 as SGHAT and CDR2 as FQNNGV. This CDR3 has 14 amino acids. CDR3 loop: CASSQSGVAGTQYF. CDR3 sequence (DNA): TGTGCCAGCAGCCAATCGGGGGTAGCAGGTACGCAGTATTTT.